Shown below are 12 T cell receptor beta chains from a single sample sequenced in a study of blood T cell repertoires in COVID-19. The method was immunoSEQ multiplex PCR; TCRdb's version includes in-frame clones alone and lacks a portion of them. The sample lists about 190,000 clones, 82% occurring once. The source material was peripheral blood. Source of these receptors: a woman aged 60-75 years with COVID-19, enrolled during active disease.

The V call is TRBV6-6, the J call TRBJ1-3, with D perhaps matching TRBD1 (5 bases). This CDR3 contains 15 residues. Germline V CDR1 and CDR2: MNHNY, SVGAGI (reference sequence). Trimming took off 2 bases at V and 0 bases at J, with 8 bases between the two ends. CDR3 protein: CASSYGQSSGNTIYF. The CDR3 coding sequence is TGTGCCAGCAGTTACGGACAAAGCTCTGGAAACACCATATATTTT.

V is TRBV11-2 and J is TRBJ1-4, with a tentative D call TRBD1 (6 bases). The CDR3 length is 15 residues. Germline lookup yields CDR1 SGHAT and CDR2 FQNNGV. V was pared by 3 bases and J by 5 bases, with 13 bases between. The CDR3 nucleotides are TGTGCCAGCAGCTTTAGGGGGACGGAGAATGAAAAACTGTTTTTT. Translating it yields CASSFRGTENEKLFF.

This rearrangement joins TRBV19 to TRBJ1-1; TRBD1 matches 9 bases. Germline CDR1 is LNHDA and CDR2 is SQIVND (reference sequence). The CDR3 contains 18 residues. The V segment lost 1 base and the J segment 0 bases; nucleotides outside the gene matches: 9. CDR3 sequence: CASSIGSGTGRLNTEAFF. The CDR3 bases are TGTGCCAGTAGTATAGGAAGCGGGACAGGGCGGTTGAACACTGAAGCTTTCTTT.

The chain is built from TRBV7-2 and TRBJ1-2; 7 bases map to TRBD1. The CDR3 spans 15 residues. The V segment lost 1 base and the J segment 4 bases; nucleotides outside the gene matches: 6. Germline V gene data show CDR1 as SGHTA and CDR2 as FQGNSA. The CDR3: CASSLGTGGSYGYTF. The CDR3 DNA reads TGTGCCAGCAGCTTAGGGACAGGTGGGTCCTATGGCTACACCTTC.

The V and J genes are TRBV11-2 and TRBJ2-3; 9 bases map to TRBD1. Germline V lookup: CDR1 SGHAT, CDR2 FQNNGV. With 5 bases clipped from V and 2 bases from J, the junction kept 5 bases outside the gene matches. The CDR3 loop spans 15 amino acids. This CDR3 reads CASSKGQGFTDTQYF. In DNA, the CDR3 is TGTGCCAGCAGCAAGGGACAGGGCTTCACAGATACGCAGTATTTT.

The chain employs TRBV7-9 and TRBJ2-3, with 12 bases identical to TRBD2. Unmatched junction bases numbered 7, after V lost 4 bases and J lost 8 bases. The CDR3 is 15 amino acids. Germline assignment: CDR1 SEHNR and CDR2 FQNEAQ (reference sequence). The CDR3 DNA follows: TGTGCCAGCAGCTCAGGACTAGCGGGAATCGCTACGCAGTATTTT. It encodes CASSSGLAGIATQYF.

This chain links TRBV19 with TRBJ2-6, with TRBD2 identical over 8 bases. The length of the CDR3 is 17 residues. V dropped 9 bases and J dropped 2; count of bases not matched to a gene: 12. CDR1 LNHDA and CDR2 SQIVND come from the germline V gene (reference sequence). This chain's CDR3 is CASSPGLVATGANVLTF. The CDR3 DNA reads TGTGCCAGCTCACCGGGACTAGTAGCTACTGGGGCCAACGTCCTGACTTTC.

The chain is built from TRBV5-6 and TRBJ1-1; perhaps TRBD1 as D (6 bases). The CDR3 is made up of 15 amino acids. CDR1 is SGHDT and CDR2 is YYEEEE in the germline V gene. The V end was cut by 4 bases, the J end by 3 bases, with 16 bases between. The CDR3 coding sequence is TGTGCCAGCAGCCGGACCACAGGGCGTGACACTGAAGCTTTCTTT. It yields the protein CASSRTTGRDTEAFF.

This chain joins TRBV7-2 and TRBJ2-3; 8 nucleotides align to TRBD2. CDR3 length: 16 residues. Germline CDR1 reads SGHTA; CDR2 reads FQGNSA. The junction had 9 bases not matched to a gene; V was cut back by 6 bases and J by 1 base. CDR3 protein: CASREPGLGGTDTQYF. CDR3 sequence (DNA): TGTGCCAGCAGGGAACCGGGACTAGGAGGCACAGATACGCAGTATTTT.

This clone has just a few counts. The chain recombines TRBV5-5 with TRBJ2-7; D gene ambiguous. V lost 1 base to trimming and J lost 4 bases, with 6 bases between them. There are 12 residues in the CDR3. Germline V gene sequence: CDR1 SGHKS, CDR2 YYEKEE (reference sequence). CDR3 bases: TGTGCCAGCAGCTTGTCTACGTACGAGCAGTACTTC. It encodes CASSLSTYEQYF.

This clone was observed a single time. This chain links TRBV29-1 with TRBJ1-1, with D perhaps TRBD1 (5 bases). The CDR3 is made up of 12 amino acids. Germline V gene lookup returns CDR1 SQVTM and CDR2 ANQGSEA. Trimming pared 6 bases from V and 6 bases from J, leaving 14 bases between. The CDR3 region has the DNA TGCAGCGTCGTTAGGGGTACGGCTGAAGCTTTCTTT. Protein: CSVVRGTAEAFF.

V gene TRBV5-4 combines with J gene TRBJ1-2; 10 positions agree with TRBD1. This CDR3 has 15 amino acids. The V and J ends lost 2 bases and 8 bases, in that order; junction bases with no gene match: 9. Germline V CDR1 and CDR2: SGHNT, YYREEE (reference sequence). CDR3 in amino acids: CASSFLGQGVGGYTF. CDR3 DNA sequence: TGTGCCAGCAGCTTCTTAGGACAGGGGGTCGGGGGCTACACCTTC.